This T cell receptor (beta chain) was sequenced for a study of control samples from healthy donors and cancer patients. The germline CDR1 and CDR2 sequences are LGHDT and YNNKEL (reference sequence). This CDR3 has 14 amino acids. The V gene end was trimmed by 5 bases and the J gene end by 4 bases; junction bases not matched to a gene: 4. The protocol was immunoSEQ multiplex PCR, while the TCRdb copy is restricted to in-frame clones and leaves out a portion. The sample has 75,000 to 95,000 clones, over 75% seen once. The sample taken for sequencing was blood. The J gene is TRBJ1-3, the V gene TRBV3-1 (or the pseudogene TRBV3-2), with 8 bases that match TRBD1. The receptor's source is a woman aged 45-65 years in good health. CDR3 sequence: CASSDRGEGNTIYF. In nucleotides, the CDR3 is TGTGCCAGCAGCGACAGGGGAGAAGGAAACACCATATATTTT.